These 27 T cell receptor beta chains were all obtained from the same sample, sequenced in a study of cytomegalovirus exposure and HLA in healthy donors. The PCR had 60 Vbeta and 13 Jbeta primers. TCRdb keeps only in-frame clones here, not all; method: immunoSEQ multiplex PCR. The table for this sample gives 190,000 or so clones. Sequences were obtained from PBMCs. The receptors here all came from a boy under 18 in good health and CMV-seronegative.

The chain recombines TRBV4-1 with TRBJ2-2, with D tentatively TRBD1 (6 bases). V lost 4 bases to trimming and J lost 4 bases, with 13 bases between them. The CDR3 sequence is 15 residues long. Germline-derived CDR1 and CDR2 are MGHRA and YSYEKL. In nucleotides, the CDR3 is TGCGCCAGCAGCCTACAGGGATCGAGCACCGGGGAGCTGTTTTTT. It specifies CASSLQGSSTGELFF.

This chain joins TRBV5-6 and TRBJ2-3; TRBD1 matches 7 bases. J was trimmed by 1 base and V by 3 bases; bases with no gene match: 8. This CDR3 has 16 amino acids. Germline assignment: CDR1 SGHDT and CDR2 YYEEEE. The CDR3 bases are TGTGCCAGCAGCTCCCGCCGACAGGGAGGCACAGATACGCAGTATTTT. Residues: CASSSRRQGGTDTQYF.

This chain joins TRBV30 and TRBJ1-1; D unresolved. Germline CDR1 GTSNPN, CDR2 SVGIG (reference sequence). V gave up 2 bases and J gave up 2 bases, with 9 bases separating them. This CDR3 has 13 amino acids. The CDR3, as DNA: TGTGCCTGGAGTAGAGTTTCTAACACTGAAGCTTTCTTT. It translates to CAWSRVSNTEAFF.

V usage is TRBV7-9 and J usage is TRBJ2-7; D not resolved. V was pared by 5 bases and J by 10 bases, with 15 bases between. The V gene's germline CDR1 is SEHNR and CDR2 FQNEAQ (reference sequence). The CDR3 is 12 residues long. The CDR3 sequence: CASSEEVLEQYF. The CDR3 nucleotides read TGTGCCAGCAGCGAAGAGGTCCTAGAACAGTACTTC.

This chain joins TRBV5-1 and TRBJ2-1, with 10 bases fitting TRBD1. The CDR3 covers 13 residues. The J segment lost 9 bases and the V segment lost 7 bases, leaving 7 bases of the junction unmatched. Germline lookup yields CDR1 SGHRS and CDR2 YFSETQ. Here the CDR3 reads CASGGQGDGEQFF. The CDR3, as DNA: TGCGCCAGCGGCGGACAGGGGGATGGTGAGCAGTTCTTC.

The CDR3 nucleotides are TGTGCCAGCAGTTCACGGGGGGATGGCTACACCTTC. As protein: CASSSRGDGYTF. The rearrangement joins TRBV6-5 to TRBJ1-2; TRBD1 is a possible D gene (5 bases). Between the trimmed V and J ends, which lost 4 bases and 6 bases, there was a span of 9 bases. CDR1 and CDR2 from the germline V gene are MNHEY and SVGAGI. CDR3 length: 12 amino acids.

V gene TRBV21-1 combines with J gene TRBJ2-7; TRBD2 was called by the table and not checked on the DNA. TRBV21-1 has pseudogene status. The CDR3 spans 13 residues. For the CDR3, the DNA is TGTGCCAGCAGCAAAGGGCCGGGGAGGAAGCAGTACTTC. This sequence encodes CASSKGPGRKQYF.

The chain combines TRBV28 with TRBJ1-5, with 7 bases lining up with TRBD1. The junction had 9 bases not matched to a gene; V was cut back by 6 bases and J by 4 bases. The CDR3 sequence is 15 residues long. Per the germline V gene, CDR1 is MDHEN and CDR2 is SYDVKM. As DNA, the CDR3 is TGTGCCAGCAGCAATCCCAGGGGGGCAAATCAGCCCCAGCATTTT. It codes for CASSNPRGANQPQHF.

V and J are TRBV19 and TRBJ1-5, with 7 bases matching TRBD1. V lost 4 bases and J lost 5; bases outside the gene matches: 26. The CDR3 is made up of 21 amino acids. The germline V gene has CDR1 LNHDA and CDR2 SQIVND (reference sequence). CDR3 in DNA: TGTGCCAGTAGTACTCGGGTAGCGGGACAGCTATGGAGAGGGGCAGATCAGCCCCAGCATTTT. Translation: CASSTRVAGQLWRGADQPQHF.

The J gene is TRBJ1-3, the V gene TRBV14; D is uncertain. This CDR3 spans 17 amino acids. V lost 0 bases, J lost 1 base, and 13 bases lay in between. Looked up from germline, CDR1 is SGHDN and CDR2 is FVKESK. The CDR3 region is CASSQDAHRRSGNTIYF. DNA of the CDR3: TGTGCCAGCAGCCAAGATGCCCACCGGAGGTCTGGAAACACCATATATTTT.

The gene calls are TRBV19 and TRBJ2-2; 9 bases are shared with TRBD2. V shed 7 bases, J shed 5 bases, and the junction held 11 bases outside the gene matches. CDR1 LNHDA and CDR2 SQIVND come from the germline V gene (reference sequence). The CDR3 is 16 residues long. The CDR3 DNA sequence: TGTGCCAGTACCACCGGGACTAGCCTTAGGACCGGGGAGCTGTTTTTT. This sequence encodes CASTTGTSLRTGELFF.

The V gene is TRBV4-3, the J gene TRBJ2-7; D gene unclear. This CDR3 comprises 16 residues. Trimming shortened V by 0 bases and J by 0 bases, and 12 bases separated the two germline ends. CDR1 and CDR2 from the germline V gene are LGHNA and YSLEER. The CDR3 nucleotides read TGCGCCAGCAGCCAAGATGCTGGGCCCAGCTCCTACGAGCAGTACTTC. This encodes CASSQDAGPSSYEQYF.

V and J are TRBV7-9 and TRBJ2-1; possible D gene TRBD2, 6 bases. The CDR3 has 17 residues. Trimming shortened V by 4 bases and J by 0 bases, and 16 bases separated the two germline ends. The V gene's germline CDR1 is SEHNR and CDR2 FQNEAQ (reference sequence). The CDR3 DNA is TGTGCCAGCAGCTCGTTGGGACTTTCGAGCTCCTACAATGAGCAGTTCTTC. Protein: CASSSLGLSSSYNEQFF.

The V gene is TRBV13, the J gene TRBJ2-3; 14 positions agree with TRBD2. CDR3 size: 17 residues. Germline CDR1 PRHDT, CDR2 FYEKMQ (reference sequence). The ends lost 8 bases at V and 6 bases at J; junction bases unmatched: 13. The CDR3 DNA reads as TGTGCCAGCGGCTCCCTGACTAGCGGGGGGGCCTTGGATACGCAGTATTTT. The encoded protein is CASGSLTSGGALDTQYF. The full variable domain, with the rest looked up from reference TRBV13 and TRBJ2-3, is AAGVIQSPRHLIKEKRETATLKCYPIPRHDTVYWYQQGPGQDPQFLISFYEKMQSDKGSIPDRFSAQQFSDYHSELNMSSLELGDSALYFCASGSLTSGGALDTQYFGPGTRLTVL.

This chain uses TRBV19 with TRBJ2-1; a weak D match, TRBD2 (6 bases). Trimming cost V 5 bases and J 0 bases, with 11 bases left between them. Per the germline V gene, CDR1 is LNHDA and CDR2 is SQIVND (reference sequence). CDR3 length: 15 residues. In DNA, the CDR3 is TGTGCCAGTAGTTTGCGGGAACGCTCCTACAATGAGCAGTTCTTC. Translation: CASSLRERSYNEQFF.

The chain recombines TRBV4-2 with TRBJ2-1; 7 bases align to TRBD1. The CDR3 contains 15 residues. Germline values: CDR1 LGHNA, CDR2 YNFKEQ. J gave up 6 bases and V 0 bases, and 5 bases lay outside the gene matches. CDR3 in amino acids: CASSQEEGAVNEQFF. CDR3 DNA sequence: TGTGCCAGCAGCCAAGAAGAGGGGGCGGTCAATGAGCAGTTCTTC.

The V call is TRBV6-1, the J call TRBJ1-1; D uncertain. CDR1 and CDR2 from the germline V gene are MNHNS and SASEGT. V was clipped by 7 bases and J by 2 bases, with 8 bases between them. The CDR3 totals 12 residues. CDR3 loop: CASMFINTEAFF. The DNA for the CDR3 is TGTGCCAGCATGTTCATCAACACTGAAGCTTTCTTT.

The rearrangement uses TRBV19 and TRBJ2-2, with a possible D match to TRBD2 (6 bases). This CDR3 comprises 12 residues. Germline CDR1 LNHDA, CDR2 SQIVND (reference sequence). V lost 4 bases and J lost 6, with 6 bases in between. The CDR3 region is CASSTGAGELFF. DNA of the CDR3: TGTGCCAGTAGTACGGGGGCCGGGGAGCTGTTTTTT.

The J gene is TRBJ2-3, the V gene TRBV5-1; tentatively, D is TRBD2 (6 bases). This CDR3 has 15 residues. Germline V gives CDR1 SGHRS, CDR2 YFSETQ. With 3 bases removed from V and 3 bases from J, the gap between germline ends came to 14 bases. Written as DNA, the CDR3 is TGCGCCAGCAGCTATGCGGGGATGGGGACAGATACGCAGTATTTT. Translated, it gives CASSYAGMGTDTQYF.

V is TRBV19 and J is TRBJ1-2; D is possibly TRBD1 (5 bases). The V end was cut by 7 bases, the J end by 4 bases, with 16 bases between. The CDR3 has 14 amino acids. Per germline, CDR1 LNHDA and CDR2 SQIVND (reference sequence). CDR3 sequence (DNA): TGTGCCAGTACTGAGGCAGGGCGACTCTATGGCTACACCTTC. This translates into CASTEAGRLYGYTF.

The chain employs TRBV6-5 and TRBJ1-5; D remains unclear. This CDR3 has 11 residues. Germline CDR1 MNHEY, CDR2 SVGAGI. V was trimmed by 6 bases and J by 4 bases, leaving 4 bases between them. In DNA form, the CDR3 reads TGTGCCAGCAGCCTTAATCAGCCCCAGCATTTT. Translation gives CASSLNQPQHF.

This chain links TRBV10-1 with TRBJ1-1, with 11 bases matching TRBD1. The CDR3 extends over 17 amino acids. V gave up 11 bases and J gave up 6 bases; unmatched junction bases: 20. CDR1 is WNHNN and CDR2 is SYGVQD in the germline V gene (reference sequence). The CDR3 loop is CAWTGQGARKDIPEAFF. As DNA, the CDR3 is TGCGCCTGGACAGGACAGGGGGCGCGGAAGGATATCCCTGAAGCTTTCTTT.

The chain carries TRBV19 and TRBJ1-1, with no clear D. V lost 8 bases, J lost 1 base, and 11 bases lay in between. Germline CDR1 LNHDA, CDR2 SQIVND (reference sequence). CDR3 length equals 13 residues. CDR3: CASQSGGNTEAFF. Written as DNA, the CDR3 is TGTGCCAGTCAGAGCGGTGGGAACACTGAAGCTTTCTTT.

The chain has TRBV10-2 and TRBJ2-5, with a weak D call TRBD2 (5 bases). The closer fit of TRBJ2-7 to the DNA end suggests the J call may be wrong. The CDR3 runs to 14 residues. CDR1 WSHSY and CDR2 SAAADI come from the germline V gene. CDR3 sequence: CASSVAAEAYEQYF. In DNA form, the CDR3 reads TGCGCCAGCAGTGTGGCAGCGGAGGCCTACGAGCAGTACTTC.

This rearrangement joins TRBV18 to TRBJ1-1, with D unresolved. Germline CDR1 is KGHSH and CDR2 is LQKENI. The CDR3 totals 15 residues. V was cut by 4 bases and J by 0 bases, with 12 bases left in between. The chain's CDR3 is CASSRAALLNTEAFF. The CDR3 nucleotides read TGTGCCAGCTCACGCGCGGCCCTTTTGAACACTGAAGCTTTCTTT.

The gene calls are TRBV4-2 and TRBJ2-2; maybe TRBD1 (6 bases). CDR3 length: 14 residues. Between the trimmed V and J ends, which lost 4 bases and 8 bases, there was a span of 14 bases. The germline CDR1 and CDR2 sequences are LGHNA and YNFKEQ. The CDR3 here is CASSPEQGRGELFF. CDR3 DNA sequence: TGTGCCAGCAGCCCAGAACAGGGTCGGGGGGAGCTGTTTTTT.

For this clone: This CDR3 is also generated by other DNA sequences in the sample. The chain links TRBV9 to TRBJ2-5; 12 bases are a match to TRBD2. J gave up 4 bases and V 0 bases, and 4 bases lay outside the gene matches. Germline-derived CDR1 and CDR2 are SGDLS and YYNGEE. The CDR3 has 16 residues. CDR3 in DNA: TGTGCCAGCAGCGTAGGCCTAGCGGGGGGGGGAGAGACCCAGTACTTC. Translating gives CASSVGLAGGGETQYF.